A single sample gave rise to the 8 T cell receptor beta chains below, sequenced in a study of human thymus T cells. The protocol was immunoSEQ multiplex PCR, while the TCRdb copy is restricted to in-frame clones and leaves out a portion. The sample records about 60,000 clones, nearly 95% being singletons. Sequencing was carried out using blood. Every receptor here comes from a boy under two years old with a congenital heart defect but otherwise immunologically healthy.

The chain links TRBV28 to TRBJ2-7, with a possible D match to TRBD1 (7 bases). V was shortened by 6 bases and J by 1 base, with 13 bases between the two germline ends. Germline CDR1 MDHEN, CDR2 SYDVKM. The CDR3 sequence is 14 residues long. Written as DNA, the CDR3 is TGTGCCAGCAGATCCCAGGGGGGTTCCTACGAGCAGTACTTC. Encoded protein: CASRSQGGSYEQYF.

J is TRBJ1-1 and V is TRBV4-3; 9 bases agree with TRBD1. The CDR3 loop spans 13 amino acids. CDR1 is LGHNA, CDR2 YSLEER, per germline. Trimming at V came to 6 bases and at J to 1 base, leaving 0 bases not matched to a gene. This CDR3 reads CASRQGANTEAFF. The CDR3 DNA follows: TGCGCCAGCAGACAGGGGGCGAACACTGAAGCTTTCTTT.

The DNA of the CDR3 is TGTGCCAGCAGCTTGGACAGGGTTCAAGAGACCCAGTACTTC. Protein product: CASSLDRVQETQYF. The V and J genes are TRBV5-4 and TRBJ2-5; a weak D match, TRBD1 (6 bases). Deletions cut 0 bases from V and 2 bases from J, with 8 bases between. Germline-derived CDR1 and CDR2 are SGHNT and YYREEE (reference sequence). The CDR3 runs to 14 residues.

This chain links TRBV21-1 with TRBJ2-7; the table's D call, TRBD2, was not checked against the DNA. TRBV21-1 is annotated as a pseudogene. CDR3 length equals 16 residues. CDR3 coding DNA: TGTGCCAGCAGCAAACCTGGGACTAGCGGGAGGTACGAGCAGTACTTC. It codes for CASSKPGTSGRYEQYF.

V gene TRBV6-5 combines with J gene TRBJ2-3, with D perhaps being TRBD1 or TRBD2 (5 bases each). From germline, CDR1 is MNHEY and CDR2 SVGAGI. The CDR3 has 15 residues. Deletions cut 6 bases from V and 2 bases from J, with 15 bases between. The CDR3 protein is CASREWGKNTDTQYF. CDR3 DNA: TGTGCCAGCAGAGAGTGGGGGAAGAACACAGATACGCAGTATTTT.

Here the CDR3 reads CARSVFVRPNLSSYEQYF. The DNA for the CDR3 is TGTGCCAGAAGCGTCTTTGTACGGCCCAATTTGAGCTCCTACGAGCAGTACTTC. V usage is TRBV5-3 and J usage is TRBJ2-7; no reliable D call. TRBV5-3 carries the ORF label, with uncertain function. The germline V and J ends were trimmed by 4 bases and 0 bases, with 23 bases remaining between them. This CDR3 is built from 18 residues.

The chain recombines TRBV7-2 with TRBJ1-2; the match to TRBD1 covers 7 bases. Germline lookup yields CDR1 SGHTA and CDR2 FQGNSA. There are 14 residues in the CDR3. V lost 5 bases to trimming and J lost 4 bases; unmatched junction nucleotides: 7. CDR3 in amino acids: CASSITGAFYGYTF. The CDR3 bases are TGTGCCAGCAGCATCACAGGGGCGTTCTATGGCTACACCTTC.

The V gene is TRBV5-1, the J gene TRBJ2-4, with a tentative D call TRBD1 (6 bases). This CDR3 has 13 residues. V lost 0 bases and J 7 bases, leaving 8 bases between the germline ends. Germline V lookup: CDR1 SGHRS, CDR2 YFSETQ. The CDR3 DNA is TGCGCCAGCAGCTTGGACAGGGAGAACATTCAGTACTTC. Protein sequence: CASSLDRENIQYF.